This T cell receptor (beta chain) was recorded in a study of shared clonotypes between healthy human individuals. Turning to this clone: Antigen unknown.

Repertoires were generated with immunoSEQ multiplex PCR, while TCRdb's copy carries only in-frame clones and drops some. The sample contains about 2.3 million clones, 85% to 95% of which appear only once. Study-wide results and caveats: Rarefaction gave evidence that sorted-subset sequencing remained incomplete despite large depth. Approximately 4.6% of naive CD4 clonotypes were common to four donors. Generally, estimated richness proved larger in naive subsets than it did in memory subsets.

Germline V gives CDR1 SGHRS, CDR2 YFSETQ. This CDR3 contains 15 residues. The TCR originated in a man in his late teens or twenties in good health. Some clones in this sample may be carry-over from other donors' samples. The genes are TRBV5-1 and TRBJ2-5; possible D gene TRBD2, 6 bases. The assigned J gene may be wrong: the sequence end matches TRBJ2-7 better. Sequencing used naive CD4+ T cells from PBMCs. This sample's subset: CD45RA+ positively selected. The CDR3 protein is CASSLGGADNYEQYF. CDR3 bases: TGCGCCAGCAGCTTGGGCGGGGCAGACAACTACGAGCAGTACTTC.